The rows below give T cell receptor beta chains drawn from one sample of a study of cytomegalovirus exposure and HLA in healthy donors. Method: immunoSEQ multiplex PCR; TCRdb's copy keeps in-frame clones and lacks some. The profile shows around 150,000 clones, 76% of them singletons. Material for sequencing was PBMCs. The receptors here all came from a male donor in good health and CMV-seronegative. CDR3s include the opening cysteine and the closing phenylalanine or tryptophan. D genes are given only for firm matches. A row's size may be missing; if present it is once, few, many or a size class.

d_gene	v_gene	abundance	j_gene	CDR3aa	CDR3nt
.	TRBV5-4	.	TRBJ1-1	CASSRPDSNTEAFF	TGTGCCAGCAGCCGGCCAGACTCTAACACTGAAGCTTTCTTT
.	TRBV4-1	.	TRBJ1-3	CASSQIFRVSGSGNTIYF	TGCGCCAGCAGCCAAATCTTCCGGGTCAGCGGCTCTGGAAACACCATATATTTT
TRBD1	TRBV27	.	TRBJ2-7	CASRRTGFYEQYF	TGTGCCAGCAGACGGACAGGGTTCTACGAGCAGTACTTC
.	TRBV4-1	.	TRBJ1-3	CASSQDSERTTGNTIYF	TGCGCCAGCAGCCAAGATAGCGAGCGAACTACTGGAAACACCATATATTTT
.	TRBV27	.	TRBJ1-6	CASSAEGVYNSPLHF	TGTGCCAGCAGCGCCGAAGGGGTCTATAATTCACCCCTCCACTTT
TRBD1	TRBV19	.	TRBJ2-3	CASSIRGQSTDTQYF	TGTGCCAGTAGTATCCGGGGACAGTCCACAGATACGCAGTATTTT
.	TRBV5-1	.	TRBJ2-2	CASTLGGNTGELFF	TGCGCCAGCACCTTGGGCGGTAACACCGGGGAGCTGTTTTTT
TRBD2	TRBV5-1	.	TRBJ2-1	CASSLGTSSYNEQFF	TGCGCCAGCAGCCTGGGGACTAGTTCCTACAATGAGCAGTTCTTC
.	TRBV13	.	TRBJ2-3	CASSFFRSSTDTQYF	TGTGCCAGCAGCTTTTTCAGGTCCAGCACAGATACGCAGTATTTT
.	TRBV7-9	few	TRBJ1-1	CASRRRFQAGTEAFF	TGTGCCAGCAGAAGACGGTTCCAGGCGGGGACTGAAGCTTTCTTT
TRBD2	TRBV5-1	.	TRBJ2-7	CASSPRVAGGLSSYEQYF	TGCGCCAGCAGCCCTCGGGTAGCGGGGGGATTAAGCTCCTACGAGCAGTACTTC
TRBD1	TRBV19	.	TRBJ2-2	CASRIQGVGELFF	TGTGCCAGTAGGATACAGGGGGTCGGGGAGCTGTTTTTT
TRBD1	TRBV28	.	TRBJ1-4	CASSFRGQGANGGKLFF	TGTGCCAGCAGTTTCAGGGGACAGGGGGCGAACGGAGGAAAACTGTTTTTT
.	TRBV7-2	once	TRBJ2-7	CASSPPAGTAYEQYF	TGTGCCAGCAGCCCCCCGGCGGGGACAGCCTACGAGCAGTACTTC
.	TRBV18	.	TRBJ1-4	CASSGSRNEKLFF	TGTGCCAGCTCAGGTTCGAGGAATGAAAAACTGTTTTTT
TRBD2	TRBV28	few	TRBJ2-5	CASIRRGGSGTQYF	TGTGCCAGCATCCGTCGGGGGGGTTCGGGTACCCAGTACTTC
TRBD1	TRBV28	few	TRBJ1-2	CASIFSGWQGAWGYTF	TGTGCCAGCATCTTCTCGGGTTGGCAGGGGGCGTGGGGCTACACCTTC
.	TRBV7-2	.	TRBJ2-7	CASSLYYLGQGGSEQYF	TGTGCCAGCAGCTTATATTATCTGGGGCAGGGTGGTTCGGAGCAGTACTTC
TRBD1	TRBV5-1	.	TRBJ2-7	CASSIDRGISYEQYF	TGCGCCAGCAGCATTGACAGGGGGATATCCTACGAGCAGTACTTC
.	TRBV5-6	.	TRBJ1-2	CASSLGRRFPNYGYTF	TGTGCCAGCAGCTTAGGCAGGAGGTTTCCTAACTATGGCTACACCTTC
TRBD2	TRBV6-4	.	TRBJ2-5	CASSASGGAETQYF	TGTGCCAGCAGTGCTAGCGGGGGGGCCGAGACCCAGTACTTC
.	TRBV27	.	TRBJ2-1	CASSPIGRWSYNEQFF	TGTGCCAGCAGTCCAATAGGGAGGTGGTCCTACAATGAGCAGTTCTTC
TRBD1	TRBV18	once	TRBJ2-3	CASSPQGVTDTQYF	TGTGCCAGCTCACCCCAGGGGGTGACAGATACGCAGTATTTT
TRBD1	TRBV6-6	.	TRBJ1-2	CASSPSRGQEGYTF	TGTGCCAGCAGTCCCTCCAGGGGGCAAGAAGGCTACACCTTC
TRBD1	TRBV5-6	.	TRBJ2-7	CASSLNGDSSYEQYF	TGTGCCAGCAGCTTAAACGGGGACAGCTCCTACGAGCAGTACTTC
TRBD1	TRBV9	.	TRBJ1-5	CASSVEGGAGQPQHF	TGTGCCAGCAGCGTAGAAGGGGGCGCGGGTCAGCCCCAGCATTTT
TRBD1	TRBV6-1	.	TRBJ1-5	CASSGGQGARLNQPQHF	TGTGCCAGCAGTGGGGGCCAGGGGGCGAGGCTTAATCAGCCCCAGCATTTT
.	TRBV9	few	TRBJ2-5	CASSGHGFSQETQYF	TGTGCCAGCAGCGGACACGGATTTTCGCAAGAGACCCAGTACTTC
.	TRBV20-1	.	TRBJ2-1	CSVESQGEQFF	TGCAGTGTTGAGTCCCAGGGTGAGCAGTTCTTC
.	TRBV14	few	TRBJ1-2	CASSQEPERSGGYTF	TGTGCCAGCAGCCAAGAACCGGAGAGGTCCGGGGGCTACACCTTC
.	TRBV5-1	few	TRBJ1-1	CASSFSVGENTEAFF	TGCGCCAGCAGCTTTAGCGTCGGGGAGAACACTGAAGCTTTCTTT
.	TRBV9	.	TRBJ2-7	CASSHSGSSYEQYF	TGCGCCAGCAGCCACTCGGGGAGCTCCTACGAGCAGTACTTC
.	TRBV30	.	TRBJ2-4	CAWSGPTLLAKNIQYF	TGTGCCTGGAGTGGTCCGACACTCCTAGCCAAAAACATTCAGTACTTC
.	TRBV30	.	TRBJ2-2	CAWSVPGVGTGELFF	TGTGCCTGGAGTGTACCCGGGGTCGGCACCGGGGAGCTGTTTTTT
.	TRBV28	.	TRBJ1-6	CASRPGQIYNSPLHF	TGTGCCAGCAGGCCCGGACAGATCTATAATTCACCCCTCCACTTT
TRBD1	TRBV7-2	.	TRBJ2-5	CASSSRGTGTLETQYF	TGTGCCAGCAGCTCGAGAGGGACAGGGACGTTGGAGACCCAGTACTTC
TRBD1	TRBV2	.	TRBJ1-5	CATLGQGNQPQHF	TGTGCCACCCTGGGACAGGGGAATCAGCCCCAGCATTTT
TRBD2	TRBV7-3	.	TRBJ2-2	CASSLRLAGVPGGELFF	TGTGCCAGCAGCTTAAGGCTAGCGGGGGTTCCCGGCGGGGAGCTGTTTTTT
.	TRBV2	.	TRBJ2-1	CASSDGEYRNEQFF	TGTGCCAGCAGTGACGGGGAATATAGAAATGAGCAGTTCTTC
TRBD2	TRBV11-3	.	TRBJ2-2	CASSPGGGNTGELFF	TGTGCCAGCAGCCCCGGGGGGGGCAACACCGGGGAGCTGTTTTTT
TRBD2	TRBV7-6	.	TRBJ2-5	CASSWGGQGGETQYF	TGTGCCAGCAGCTGGGGAGGGCAGGGAGGAGAGACCCAGTACTTC
.	TRBV6-1	.	TRBJ1-5	CASSSLQGSNQPQHF	TGTGCCAGCAGTTCTCTTCAGGGTAGCAATCAGCCCCAGCATTTT
.	TRBV5-1	.	TRBJ2-3	CASSSSITDTQYF	TGCGCCAGCAGCTCCTCTATAACAGATACGCAGTATTTT
.	TRBV29-1	.	TRBJ1-1	CSVIREGTEAFF	TGCAGCGTCATCAGGGAGGGTACTGAAGCTTTCTTT
.	TRBV18	.	TRBJ2-2	CASSPRGTIKRLNTGELFF	TGTGCCAGCTCACCACGCGGGACCATCAAGCGGCTCAACACCGGGGAGCTGTTTTTT
.	TRBV7-8	.	TRBJ1-5	CASSLMSSNQPQHF	TGTGCCAGCAGCTTAATGAGTAGCAATCAGCCCCAGCATTTT
.	TRBV5-1	.	TRBJ2-4	CASSMRDSLASNIQYF	TGCGCCAGCAGCATGCGGGACTCCCTTGCTTCAAACATTCAGTACTTC